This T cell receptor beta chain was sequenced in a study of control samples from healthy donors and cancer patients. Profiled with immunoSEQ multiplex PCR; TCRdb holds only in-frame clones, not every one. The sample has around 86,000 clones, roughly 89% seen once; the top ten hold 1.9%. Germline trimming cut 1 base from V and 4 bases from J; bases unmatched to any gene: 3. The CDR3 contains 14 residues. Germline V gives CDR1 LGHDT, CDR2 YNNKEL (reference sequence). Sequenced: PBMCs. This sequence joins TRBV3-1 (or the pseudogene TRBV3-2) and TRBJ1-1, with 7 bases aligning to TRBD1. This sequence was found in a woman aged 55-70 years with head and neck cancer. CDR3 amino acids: CASSQGAGGTEAFF. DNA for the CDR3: TGTGCCAGCAGCCAAGGAGCAGGGGGCACTGAAGCTTTCTTT.